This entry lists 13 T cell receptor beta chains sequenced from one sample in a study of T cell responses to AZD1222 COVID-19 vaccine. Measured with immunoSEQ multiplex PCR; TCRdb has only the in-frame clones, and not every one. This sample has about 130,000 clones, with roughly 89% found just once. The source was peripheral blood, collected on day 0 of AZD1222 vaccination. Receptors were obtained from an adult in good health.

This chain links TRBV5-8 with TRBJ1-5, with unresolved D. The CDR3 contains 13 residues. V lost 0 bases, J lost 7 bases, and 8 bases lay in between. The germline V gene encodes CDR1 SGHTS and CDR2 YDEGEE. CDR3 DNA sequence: TGTGCCAGCAGCTTGGGATTTGACCAGCCCCAGCATTTT. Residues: CASSLGFDQPQHF.

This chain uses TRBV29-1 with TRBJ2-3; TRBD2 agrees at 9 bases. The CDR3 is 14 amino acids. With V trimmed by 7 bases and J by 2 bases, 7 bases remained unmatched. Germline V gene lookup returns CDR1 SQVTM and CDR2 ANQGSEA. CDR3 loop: CSASGGPSTDTQYF. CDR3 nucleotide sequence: TGCAGCGCAAGCGGGGGGCCCTCCACAGATACGCAGTATTTT.

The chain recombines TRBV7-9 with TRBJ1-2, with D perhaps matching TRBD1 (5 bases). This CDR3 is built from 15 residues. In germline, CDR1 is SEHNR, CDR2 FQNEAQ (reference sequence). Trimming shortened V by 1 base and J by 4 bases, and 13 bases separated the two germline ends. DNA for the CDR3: TGTGCCAGCAGCTTAGGGGGCCCGGGAAGCTATGGCTACACCTTC. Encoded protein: CASSLGGPGSYGYTF.

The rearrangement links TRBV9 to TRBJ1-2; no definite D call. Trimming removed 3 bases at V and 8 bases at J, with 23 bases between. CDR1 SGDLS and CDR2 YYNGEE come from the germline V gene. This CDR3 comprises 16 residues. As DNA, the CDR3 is TGTGCCAGCAGCGCCCGACCTGGGAGTCCATCGAGGGGCTACACCTTC. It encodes CASSARPGSPSRGYTF.

The CDR3 here is CASSLRSPLHF. As DNA, the CDR3 is TGTGCCAGCAGCTTAAGATCACCCCTCCACTTT. The chain recombines TRBV2 with TRBJ1-6; D unclear. From germline, CDR1 is SNHLY and CDR2 FYNNEI. The CDR3 contains 11 residues. Between the trimmed V and J ends, which lost 6 bases and 10 bases, there was a span of 7 bases. Filled out from reference TRBV2 and TRBJ1-6, the complete variable domain reads EPEVTQTPSHQVTQMGQEVILRCVPISNHLYFYWYRQILGQKVEFLVSFYNNEISEKSEIFDDQFSVERPDGSNFTLKIRSTKLEDSAMYFCASSLRSPLHFGNGTRLTVT.

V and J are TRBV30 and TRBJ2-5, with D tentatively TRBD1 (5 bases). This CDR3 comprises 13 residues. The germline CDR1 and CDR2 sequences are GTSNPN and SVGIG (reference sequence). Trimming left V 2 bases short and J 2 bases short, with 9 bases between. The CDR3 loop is CAWSRTRQETQYF. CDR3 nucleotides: TGTGCCTGGAGTCGGACACGACAAGAGACCCAGTACTTC.

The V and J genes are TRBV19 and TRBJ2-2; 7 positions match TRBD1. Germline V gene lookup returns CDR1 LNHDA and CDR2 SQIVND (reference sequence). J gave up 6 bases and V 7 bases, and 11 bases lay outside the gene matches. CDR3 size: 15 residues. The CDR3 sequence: CASKQVAQGAGELFF. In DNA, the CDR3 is TGTGCCAGTAAACAGGTGGCGCAGGGGGCCGGGGAGCTGTTTTTT.

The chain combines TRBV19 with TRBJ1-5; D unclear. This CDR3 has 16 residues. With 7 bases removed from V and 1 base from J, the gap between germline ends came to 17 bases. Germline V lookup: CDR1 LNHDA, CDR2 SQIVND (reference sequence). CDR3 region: CASTRKGSESNQPQHF. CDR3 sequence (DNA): TGTGCCAGTACCCGAAAAGGATCGGAGAGCAATCAGCCCCAGCATTTT. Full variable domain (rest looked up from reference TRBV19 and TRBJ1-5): DGGITQSPKYLFRKEGQNVTLSCEQNLNHDAMYWYRQDPGQGLRLIYYSQIVNDFQKGDIAEGYSVSREKKESFPLTVTSAQKNPTAFYLCASTRKGSESNQPQHFGDGTRLSIL.

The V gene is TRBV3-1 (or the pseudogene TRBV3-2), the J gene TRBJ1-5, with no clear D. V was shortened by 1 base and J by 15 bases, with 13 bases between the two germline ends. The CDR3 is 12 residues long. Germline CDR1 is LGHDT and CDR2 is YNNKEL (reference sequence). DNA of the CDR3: TGTGCCAGCAGCCAAGGGTCTGCCTGGGTGCATTTT. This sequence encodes CASSQGSAWVHF.

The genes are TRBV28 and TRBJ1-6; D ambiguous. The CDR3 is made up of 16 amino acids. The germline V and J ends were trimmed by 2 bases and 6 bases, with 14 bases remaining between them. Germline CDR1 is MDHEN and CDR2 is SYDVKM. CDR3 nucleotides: TGTGCCAGCAGTTTAGGGCACACACGGGGTAATTCACCCCTCCACTTT. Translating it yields CASSLGHTRGNSPLHF.

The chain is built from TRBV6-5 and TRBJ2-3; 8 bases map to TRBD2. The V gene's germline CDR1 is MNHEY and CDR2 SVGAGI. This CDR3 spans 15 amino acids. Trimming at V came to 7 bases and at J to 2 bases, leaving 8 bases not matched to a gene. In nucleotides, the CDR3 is TGTGCCAGCATCTACGCTAGCGGGTTCACAGATACGCAGTATTTT. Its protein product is CASIYASGFTDTQYF.

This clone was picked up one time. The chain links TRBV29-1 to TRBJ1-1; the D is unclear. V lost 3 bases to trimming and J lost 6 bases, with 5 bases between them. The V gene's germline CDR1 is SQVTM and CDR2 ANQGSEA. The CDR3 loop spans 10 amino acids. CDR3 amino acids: CSVDRPEAFF. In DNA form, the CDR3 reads TGCAGCGTTGATAGGCCTGAAGCTTTCTTT.

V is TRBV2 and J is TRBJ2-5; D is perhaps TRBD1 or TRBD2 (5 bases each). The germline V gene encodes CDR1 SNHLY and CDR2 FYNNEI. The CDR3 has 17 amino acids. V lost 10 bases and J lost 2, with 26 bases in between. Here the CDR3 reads CAIYHAYQGALQETQYF. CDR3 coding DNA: TGTGCCATTTATCACGCCTATCAGGGAGCGCTACAAGAGACCCAGTACTTC. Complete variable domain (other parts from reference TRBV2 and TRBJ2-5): EPEVTQTPSHQVTQMGQEVILRCVPISNHLYFYWYRQILGQKVEFLVSFYNNEISEKSEIFDDQFSVERPDGSNFTLKIRSTKLEDSAMYFCAIYHAYQGALQETQYFGPGTRLLVL.